This T cell receptor beta chain came from a study of T cells in Graves' hyperthyroidism and ophthalmopathy. At the level of the study: Before treatment of any kind, peripheral blood was taken at initial diagnosis.

The CDR3 regions of TCR beta were amplified from RNA transcripts. When the TCR CDR3 underwent first-round RT-PCR, the HTBI primer set was used. TCRdb fed the multiplex PCR reads into MiXCR, producing one record per CDR3 protein. There are 650,000 to 850,000 distinct CDR3 sequences in the sample; 18% occur only once, and over 15% lies in the top ten. This clonotype was recorded at least ten times. The source of this sequence is a woman aged 45-65 years with Graves' hyperthyroidism that later progressed to Graves' ophthalmopathy. The source material was blood.

CDR3 DNA: TGTGCCAGCAGTTGGGCTAGCGGGGAAGAAGAGACCCAGTACTTC. Translation gives CASSWASGEEETQYF. This rearrangement joins TRBV27 to TRBJ2-5; TRBD2 matches 9 bases. Germline loops: CDR1 MNHEY, CDR2 SMNVEV (reference sequence). This CDR3 has 15 amino acids. J was trimmed by 3 bases and V by 4 bases; bases with no gene match: 6.